This T cell receptor (beta chain) was retrieved from a study of OX40 agonist ivuxolimab in advanced cancers. Points from the study as a whole: The 0.1-3.0 mg/kg partial responders had among the lowest clonal expansion.

Assay: immunoSEQ multiplex PCR; the TCRdb copy retains only in-frame clones and omits some. The data contain about 21,000 clones, about 79% of them seen just once; the ten biggest clones take up about 28%. The trim removed 0 bases at V and 4 bases at J, leaving 3 bases unmatched. The germline V gene encodes CDR1 MDHEN and CDR2 SYDVKM. This CDR3 region has 15 residues. Concerning this clone: The target antigen is unknown.

At cycle 4 day 1, cycle 7 day 1, and baseline, blood was sampled. The sample here was CD4+ or CD8+ T cells sorted from blood, taken in a trial of the OX40 agonist ivuxolimab. The clonotype was recovered from an adult with an advanced solid tumor such as melanoma, head and neck, liver or kidney cancer. V gene TRBV28 combines with J gene TRBJ1-5; 7 bases align to TRBD1. The CDR3 sequence is CASSLWEQGNQPQHF. The CDR3 DNA is TGTGCCAGCAGTTTATGGGAACAGGGGAATCAGCCCCAGCATTTT.